Listed below are T cell receptor beta chains from one sample, sequenced in a study of CD8+CD57+ T cells in acquired aplastic anemia. TCRdb redid the calling of the reads with MiXCR, one entry per CDR3 protein. The sample holds a few hundred thousand distinct CDR3 sequences, approximately 86% seen once. The sample comprised sorted CD4+, CD8+, or CD8+CD57+ T cells (not recorded which) from PBMCs. The origin of the receptors is a human donor with aplastic anemia. CDR3s include the opening cysteine and the closing phenylalanine or tryptophan. D genes are given only for firm matches. Clone size is given for some rows only: seen once, a few or many times, or a class if the clone is expanded.

v_call: TRBV7-9
clone_size: few
j_call: TRBJ2-1
d_call: .
cdr3_nt: TGTGCCAGCAGCTCCAACAGAGACAATGAGCAGTTCTTC
cdr3_aa: CASSSNRDNEQFF

v_call: TRBV10-3
clone_size: few
j_call: TRBJ2-2
d_call: .
cdr3_nt: TGTGCCATCAGAGGATTCTTCGCGAACACCGGGGAGCTGTTTTTT
cdr3_aa: CAIRGFFANTGELFF

v_call: TRBV6-1
clone_size: once
j_call: TRBJ1-1
d_call: .
cdr3_nt: TGTGCCAGCAAGGGGATCACTGAAGCTTTCTTT
cdr3_aa: CASKGITEAFF

v_call: TRBV9
clone_size: once
j_call: TRBJ2-2
d_call: .
cdr3_nt: TGTGCCAGCAGCTTACAAAGAGGCGGGGAGCTGTTTTTT
cdr3_aa: CASSLQRGGELFF

v_call: TRBV19
clone_size: .
j_call: TRBJ1-1
d_call: .
cdr3_nt: TGTGCCAGTAGTATAGATATGAGAGGGTACAATGAGGATTTCTTC
cdr3_aa: CASSIDMRGYNEDFF

v_call: TRBV7-2
clone_size: few
j_call: TRBJ2-1
d_call: TRBD2
cdr3_nt: TGTGCCAGCAGCTTGGTAGTGACTAGCGGAGATACGCAGTTCTTC
cdr3_aa: CASSLVVTSGDTQFF

v_call: TRBV2
clone_size: .
j_call: TRBJ1-1
d_call: .
cdr3_nt: TGTGCCAGCAGCGGGGATGTGGGAGCGAACACTGAAGCTTTCTTT
cdr3_aa: CASSGDVGANTEAFF

v_call: TRBV7-3
clone_size: .
j_call: TRBJ2-3
d_call: .
cdr3_nt: TGTGCCAGCTCAAGACCGGCCGGCGCCGTTAAGCAGTATTTT
cdr3_aa: CASSRPAGAVKQYF

v_call: TRBV5-6
clone_size: .
j_call: TRBJ2-3
d_call: TRBD2
cdr3_nt: TGTGCCAGCAGCTTGGGCGGGAGGGACACAGATACGCAGTATTTT
cdr3_aa: CASSLGGRDTDTQYF

v_call: TRBV7-3
clone_size: .
j_call: TRBJ2-1
d_call: .
cdr3_nt: TGTGCCAGCAGCTTTACCGCGCTCGGGGAGCAGTTCTTC
cdr3_aa: CASSFTALGEQFF

v_call: TRBV7-9
clone_size: .
j_call: TRBJ2-1
d_call: TRBD2
cdr3_nt: TGTGCCAGCAGCGTGACTAGCTCGAATGGGCGGTTCTTC
cdr3_aa: CASSVTSSNGRFF

v_call: TRBV7-8
clone_size: .
j_call: TRBJ2-6
d_call: TRBD2
cdr3_nt: TGTGCCAGCACCTTAGCGGGGGTCCCCGCTGCGGCCTATTTTCTGACTTTC
cdr3_aa: CASTLAGVPAAAYFLTF

v_call: TRBV5-1
clone_size: .
j_call: TRBJ2-3
d_call: .
cdr3_nt: TGTGCCAGCAGCCCCACGAAAGCGGTAGCTACCACAGATACGCAGTATTTT
cdr3_aa: CASSPTKAVATTDTQYF

v_call: TRBV9
clone_size: .
j_call: TRBJ1-1
d_call: .
cdr3_nt: TGTGCCAGCAGCGTAGAAGGAGCGGGACCCACAGATACTTTCTTT
cdr3_aa: CASSVEGAGPTDTFF

v_call: TRBV9
clone_size: .
j_call: TRBJ1-2
d_call: TRBD1
cdr3_nt: TGTGCCAGCAGCTTGACAGGGGACACCGAGTATTGCTACACCTTC
cdr3_aa: CASSLTGDTEYCYTF

v_call: TRBV15
clone_size: .
j_call: TRBJ2-3
d_call: .
cdr3_nt: TGTGCCACCAGCATAGGCGGCGGTCAAGATACGCAGTATTTT
cdr3_aa: CATSIGGGQDTQYF

v_call: TRBV9
clone_size: .
j_call: TRBJ2-1
d_call: .
cdr3_nt: TGTGCCAGCAGCATCGCGGGACAGAGCACAGATACGCAGTTCTTC
cdr3_aa: CASSIAGQSTDTQFF

v_call: TRBV9
clone_size: few
j_call: TRBJ1-2
d_call: .
cdr3_nt: TGTGCCAGCAGCGTAGTGGCAGCCTATGGCTACACCTTC
cdr3_aa: CASSVVAAYGYTF

v_call: TRBV7-9
clone_size: .
j_call: TRBJ2-5
d_call: TRBD2
cdr3_nt: TGTGCCAGCAGCTTTCAAAGCAGCGGGGGGACCGAGTACTTC
cdr3_aa: CASSFQSSGGTEYF

v_call: TRBV5-6
clone_size: .
j_call: TRBJ2-3
d_call: .
cdr3_nt: TGTGCCAGCAGCGTGGAGGGGGCAGATACGCAGTATTTT
cdr3_aa: CASSVEGADTQYF

v_call: TRBV5-1
clone_size: .
j_call: TRBJ2-3
d_call: .
cdr3_nt: TGCGCCAGCAGCTTAGCGTTCTACGCCAATACGCAGTATTTT
cdr3_aa: CASSLAFYANTQYF

v_call: TRBV19
clone_size: .
j_call: TRBJ2-7
d_call: .
cdr3_nt: TGTGCCAGTAGTATCGCTAGAGGGCACTACGAGCAGTACTTC
cdr3_aa: CASSIARGHYEQYF

v_call: TRBV5-6
clone_size: .
j_call: TRBJ1-5
d_call: .
cdr3_nt: TGTGCCAGCAGCTTGGGGGACGGAAGCGGTCAGCCCCAGCATTTT
cdr3_aa: CASSLGDGSGQPQHF

v_call: TRBV5-6
clone_size: .
j_call: TRBJ1-2
d_call: .
cdr3_nt: TGTGCCAGCAGCCCGGAAGGGGACGGGCTCGTATATGGCTACACCTTC
cdr3_aa: CASSPEGDGLVYGYTF

v_call: TRBV5-6
clone_size: .
j_call: TRBJ2-1
d_call: .
cdr3_nt: TGTGCCAGCAGCTTGGCCGCAGAGGGGGGGAATGAGCAGTTCTTC
cdr3_aa: CASSLAAEGGNEQFF